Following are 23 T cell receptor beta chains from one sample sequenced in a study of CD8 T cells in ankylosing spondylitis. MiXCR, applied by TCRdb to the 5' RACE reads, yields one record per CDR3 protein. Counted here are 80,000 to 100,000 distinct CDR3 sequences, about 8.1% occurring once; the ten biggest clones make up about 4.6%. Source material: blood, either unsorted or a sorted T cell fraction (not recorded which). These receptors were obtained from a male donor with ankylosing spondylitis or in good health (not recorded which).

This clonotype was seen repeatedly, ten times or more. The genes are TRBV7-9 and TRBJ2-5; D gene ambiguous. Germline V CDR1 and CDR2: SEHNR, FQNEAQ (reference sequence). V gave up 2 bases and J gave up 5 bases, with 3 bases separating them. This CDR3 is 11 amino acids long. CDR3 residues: CASSLFETQYF. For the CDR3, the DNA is TGTGCCAGCAGCTTATTTGAGACCCAGTACTTC. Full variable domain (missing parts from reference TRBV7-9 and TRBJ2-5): DTGVSQNPRHKITKRGQNVTFRCDPISEHNRLYWYRQTLGQGPEFLTYFQNEAQLEKSRLLSDRFSAERPKGSFSTLEIQRTEQGDSAMYLCASSLFETQYFGPGTRLLVL.

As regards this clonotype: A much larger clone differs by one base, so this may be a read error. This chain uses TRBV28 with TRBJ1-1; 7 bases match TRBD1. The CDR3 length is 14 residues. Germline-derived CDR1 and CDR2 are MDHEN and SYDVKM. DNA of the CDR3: TGTGCCAGCACCCTAGGGACAGTGAACACTGCAGCTTTCTTT. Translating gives CASTLGTVNTAAFF. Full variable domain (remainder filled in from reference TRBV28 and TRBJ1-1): DVKVTQSSRYLVKRTGEKVFLECVQDMDHENMFWYRQDPGLGLRLIYFSYDVKMKEKGDIPEGYSVSREKKERFSLILESASTNQTSMYLCASTLGTVNTAAFFGQGTRLTVV.

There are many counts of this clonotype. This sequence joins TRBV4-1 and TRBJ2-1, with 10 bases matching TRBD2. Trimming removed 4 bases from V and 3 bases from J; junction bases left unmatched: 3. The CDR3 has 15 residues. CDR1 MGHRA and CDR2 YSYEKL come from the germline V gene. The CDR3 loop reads CASSPRLAGYNEQFF. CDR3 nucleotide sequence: TGCGCCAGCAGCCCTCGACTAGCGGGCTACAATGAGCAGTTCTTC.

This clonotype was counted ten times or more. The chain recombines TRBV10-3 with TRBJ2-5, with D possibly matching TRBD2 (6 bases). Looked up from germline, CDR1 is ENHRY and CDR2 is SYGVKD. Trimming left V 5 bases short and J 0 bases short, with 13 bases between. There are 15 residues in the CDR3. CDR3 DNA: TGTGCCATCAGTTTTTCGGGACTCGACCAAGAGACCCAGTACTTC. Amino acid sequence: CAISFSGLDQETQYF.

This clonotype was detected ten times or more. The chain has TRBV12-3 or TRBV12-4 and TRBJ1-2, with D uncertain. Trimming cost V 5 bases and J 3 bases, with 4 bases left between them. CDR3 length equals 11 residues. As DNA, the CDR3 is TGTGCCAGCAGTGCCCACTATGGCTACACCTTC. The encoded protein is CASSAHYGYTF.

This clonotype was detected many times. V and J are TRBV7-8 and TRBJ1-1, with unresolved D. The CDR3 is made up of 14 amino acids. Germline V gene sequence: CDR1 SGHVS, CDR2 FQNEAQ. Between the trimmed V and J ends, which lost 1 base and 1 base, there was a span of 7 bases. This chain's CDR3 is CASSLVAENTEAFF. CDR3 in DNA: TGTGCCAGCAGCTTAGTCGCAGAGAACACTGAAGCTTTCTTT.

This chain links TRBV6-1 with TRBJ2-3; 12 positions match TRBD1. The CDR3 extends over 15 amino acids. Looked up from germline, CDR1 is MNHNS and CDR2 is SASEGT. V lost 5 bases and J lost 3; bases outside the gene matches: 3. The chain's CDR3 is CASSMGQGATDTQYF. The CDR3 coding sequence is TGTGCCAGCAGTATGGGACAGGGGGCAACAGATACGCAGTATTTT.

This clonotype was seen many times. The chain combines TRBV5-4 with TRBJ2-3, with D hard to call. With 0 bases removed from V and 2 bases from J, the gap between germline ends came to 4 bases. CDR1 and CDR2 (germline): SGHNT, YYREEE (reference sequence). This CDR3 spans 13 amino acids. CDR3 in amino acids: CASSLDFTDTQYF. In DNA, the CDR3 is TGTGCCAGCAGCTTGGACTTCACAGATACGCAGTATTTT. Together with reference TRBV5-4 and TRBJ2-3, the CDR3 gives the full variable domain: ETGVTQSPTHLIKTRGQQVTLRCSSQSGHNTVSWYQQALGQGPQFIFQYYREEENGRGNFPPRFSGLQFPNYSSELNVNALELDDSALYLCASSLDFTDTQYFGPGTRLTVL.

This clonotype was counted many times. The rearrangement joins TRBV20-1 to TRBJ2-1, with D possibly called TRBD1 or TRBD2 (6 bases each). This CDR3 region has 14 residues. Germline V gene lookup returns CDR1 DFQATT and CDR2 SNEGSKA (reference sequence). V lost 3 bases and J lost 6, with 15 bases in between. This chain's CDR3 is CSASIVGGTNEQFF. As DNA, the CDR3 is TGCAGTGCTAGTATTGTGGGGGGCACCAATGAGCAGTTCTTC.

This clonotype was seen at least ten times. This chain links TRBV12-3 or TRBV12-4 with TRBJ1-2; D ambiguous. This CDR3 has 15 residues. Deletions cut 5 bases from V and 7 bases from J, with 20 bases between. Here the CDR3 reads CASSRPGVNIGGYTF. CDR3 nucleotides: TGTGCCAGCAGTCGCCCCGGGGTGAATATAGGTGGCTACACCTTC.

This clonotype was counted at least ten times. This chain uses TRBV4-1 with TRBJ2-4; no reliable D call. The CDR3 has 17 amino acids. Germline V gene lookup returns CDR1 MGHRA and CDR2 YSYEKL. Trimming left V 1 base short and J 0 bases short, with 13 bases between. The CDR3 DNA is TGCGCCAGCAGCCAAGTGAGTTGGTACGAAGCCAAAAACATTCAGTACTTC. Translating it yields CASSQVSWYEAKNIQYF.

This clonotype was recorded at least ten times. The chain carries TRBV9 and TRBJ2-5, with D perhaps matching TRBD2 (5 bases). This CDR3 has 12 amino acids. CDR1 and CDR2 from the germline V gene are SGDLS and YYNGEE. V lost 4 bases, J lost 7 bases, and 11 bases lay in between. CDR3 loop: CASSPDRGTQYF. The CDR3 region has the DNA TGTGCCAGCAGCCCCGACCGGGGGACCCAGTACTTC.

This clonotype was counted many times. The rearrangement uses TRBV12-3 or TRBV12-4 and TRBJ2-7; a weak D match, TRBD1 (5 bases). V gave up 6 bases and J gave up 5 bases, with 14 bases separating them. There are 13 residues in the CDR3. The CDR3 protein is CASSAGFPNEQYF. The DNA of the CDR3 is TGTGCCAGCAGCGCAGGGTTTCCGAACGAGCAGTACTTC.

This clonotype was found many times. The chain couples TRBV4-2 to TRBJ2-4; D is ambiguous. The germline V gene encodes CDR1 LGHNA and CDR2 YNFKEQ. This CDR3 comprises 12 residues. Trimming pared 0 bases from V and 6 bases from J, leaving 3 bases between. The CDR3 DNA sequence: TGTGCCAGCAGCCAAGAGACAAACATTCAGTACTTC. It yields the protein CASSQETNIQYF.

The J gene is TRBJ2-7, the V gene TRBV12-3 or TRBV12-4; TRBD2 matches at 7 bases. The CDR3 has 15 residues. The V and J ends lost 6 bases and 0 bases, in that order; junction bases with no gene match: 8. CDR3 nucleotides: TGTGCCAGCAGGGAGGGCGGGGGTAGCTCCTACGAGCAGTACTTC. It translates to CASREGGGSSYEQYF.

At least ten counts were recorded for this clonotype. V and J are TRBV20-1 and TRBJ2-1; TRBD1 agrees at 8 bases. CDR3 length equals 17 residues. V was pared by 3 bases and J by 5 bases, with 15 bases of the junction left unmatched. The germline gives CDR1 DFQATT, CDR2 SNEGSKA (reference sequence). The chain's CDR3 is CSARRRFDRGANNEQFF. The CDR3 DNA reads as TGCAGTGCTAGGAGGCGATTCGACAGGGGCGCTAACAATGAGCAGTTCTTC.

In DNA form, the CDR3 reads TGTGCCACCAGCAGAGATTACGGCTCCTACAATGAGCAGTTCTTC. Its protein product is CATSRDYGSYNEQFF. The chain carries TRBV15 and TRBJ2-1; D is undetermined. This CDR3 is built from 15 residues. V was pared by 0 bases and J by 0 bases, with 6 bases between. CDR1 and CDR2 (germline): LNHNV, YYDKDF (reference sequence).

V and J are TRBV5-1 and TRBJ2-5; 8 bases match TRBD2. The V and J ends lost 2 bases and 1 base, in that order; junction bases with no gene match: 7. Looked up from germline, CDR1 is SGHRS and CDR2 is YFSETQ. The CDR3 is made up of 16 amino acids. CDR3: CASSLSSGGSQETQYF. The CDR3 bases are TGCGCCAGCAGCTTATCGAGCGGGGGCTCCCAAGAGACCCAGTACTTC.

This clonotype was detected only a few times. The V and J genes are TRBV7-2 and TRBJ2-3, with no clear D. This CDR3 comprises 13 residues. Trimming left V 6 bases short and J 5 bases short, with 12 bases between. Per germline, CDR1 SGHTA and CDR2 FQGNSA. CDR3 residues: CASSPTFGDTQYF. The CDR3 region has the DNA TGTGCCAGCAGTCCCACGTTTGGAGATACGCAGTATTTT.

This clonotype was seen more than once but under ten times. CDR3 protein: CASSYKSEPGELFF. The CDR3 bases are TGTGCCAGCAGTTACAAATCGGAACCCGGGGAGCTGTTTTTT. This chain uses TRBV6-5 with TRBJ2-2; no definite D call. V was cut by 2 bases and J by 6 bases, with 10 bases left in between. There are 14 residues in the CDR3. Germline V gene lookup returns CDR1 MNHEY and CDR2 SVGAGI.

The CDR3 loop is CASSLDPGSSYNEQFF. As DNA, the CDR3 is TGTGCCAGCAGCTTAGACCCGGGGAGCTCCTACAATGAGCAGTTCTTC. This rearrangement joins TRBV7-6 to TRBJ2-1; D perhaps matches TRBD2 (5 bases). Germline V gene sequence: CDR1 SGHVS, CDR2 FNYEAQ. CDR3 length: 16 amino acids. The germline V and J ends were trimmed by 1 base and 0 bases, with 10 bases remaining between them.

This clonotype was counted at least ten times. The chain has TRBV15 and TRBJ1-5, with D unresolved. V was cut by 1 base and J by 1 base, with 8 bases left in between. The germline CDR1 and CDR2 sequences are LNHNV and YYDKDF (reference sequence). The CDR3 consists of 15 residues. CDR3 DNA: TGTGCCACCAGCAGAGGCCTGTCGAGCAATCAGCCCCAGCATTTT. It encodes CATSRGLSSNQPQHF.

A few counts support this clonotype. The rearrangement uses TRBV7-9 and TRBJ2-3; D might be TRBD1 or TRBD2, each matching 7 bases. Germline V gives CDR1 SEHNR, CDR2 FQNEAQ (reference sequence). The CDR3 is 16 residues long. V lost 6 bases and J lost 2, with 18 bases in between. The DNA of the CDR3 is TGTGCCAGCAGAGGGGAGGGGGCCCCAAACACAGATACGCAGTATTTT. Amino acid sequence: CASRGEGAPNTDTQYF.